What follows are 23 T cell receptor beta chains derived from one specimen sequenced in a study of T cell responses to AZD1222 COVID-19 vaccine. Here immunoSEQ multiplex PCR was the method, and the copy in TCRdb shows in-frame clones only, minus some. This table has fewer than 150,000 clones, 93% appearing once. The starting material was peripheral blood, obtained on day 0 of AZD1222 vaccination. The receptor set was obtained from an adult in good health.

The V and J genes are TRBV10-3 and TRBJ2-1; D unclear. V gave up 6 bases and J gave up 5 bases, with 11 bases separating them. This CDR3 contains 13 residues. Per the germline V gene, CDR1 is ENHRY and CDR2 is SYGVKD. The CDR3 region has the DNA TGTGCCATCAGGACACTTTACAACAATGAGCAGTTCTTC. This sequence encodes CAIRTLYNNEQFF.

The CDR3 sequence is CASSLRPPEGYTF. The DNA of the CDR3 is TGCGCCAGCAGCTTGAGACCGCCCGAGGGCTACACCTTC. This sequence joins TRBV5-1 and TRBJ1-2; no clear D. This CDR3 is built from 13 residues. Trimming shortened V by 1 base and J by 8 bases, and 12 bases separated the two germline ends. CDR1 and CDR2 from the germline V gene are SGHRS and YFSETQ.

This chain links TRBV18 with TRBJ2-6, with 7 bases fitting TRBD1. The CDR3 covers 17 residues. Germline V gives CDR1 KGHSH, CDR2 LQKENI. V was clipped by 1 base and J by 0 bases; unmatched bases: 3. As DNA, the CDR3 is TGTGCCAGCTCACCACAGGGGGCCGGCTCTGGGGCCAACGTCCTGACTTTC. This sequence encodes CASSPQGAGSGANVLTF.

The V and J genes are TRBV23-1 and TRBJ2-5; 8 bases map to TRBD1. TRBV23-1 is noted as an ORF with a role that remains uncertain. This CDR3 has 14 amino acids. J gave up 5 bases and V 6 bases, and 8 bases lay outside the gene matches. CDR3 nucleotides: TGCGCCAGCAGCCCGCCTCAGGGGGCCGAGACCCAGTACTTC. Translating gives CASSPPQGAETQYF.

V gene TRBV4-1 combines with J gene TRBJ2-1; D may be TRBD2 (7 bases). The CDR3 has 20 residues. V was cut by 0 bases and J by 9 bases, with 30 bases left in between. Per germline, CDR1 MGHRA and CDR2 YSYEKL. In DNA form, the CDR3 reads TGCGCCAGCAGCCAAGATTTTTGGCGGTTTGTTGTGGGGGGGCGCAGTGAGCAGTTCTTC. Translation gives CASSQDFWRFVVGGRSEQFF.

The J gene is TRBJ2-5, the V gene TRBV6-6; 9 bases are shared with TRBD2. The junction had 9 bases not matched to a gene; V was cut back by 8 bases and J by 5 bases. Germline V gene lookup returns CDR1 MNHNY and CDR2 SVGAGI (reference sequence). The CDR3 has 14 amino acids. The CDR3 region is CASEGGGAGETQYF. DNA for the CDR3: TGTGCCAGCGAAGGCGGGGGGGCCGGGGAGACCCAGTACTTC.

DNA of the CDR3: TGTGCCAGCAGCCAATACCCCGGGACTGGGATGGAGCAGTTCTTC. It translates to CASSQYPGTGMEQFF. This chain links TRBV4-2 with TRBJ2-1; tentative D call: TRBD2 (6 bases). From germline, CDR1 is LGHNA and CDR2 YNFKEQ. V was cut by 2 bases and J by 10 bases, with 18 bases left in between. The CDR3 runs 15 residues.

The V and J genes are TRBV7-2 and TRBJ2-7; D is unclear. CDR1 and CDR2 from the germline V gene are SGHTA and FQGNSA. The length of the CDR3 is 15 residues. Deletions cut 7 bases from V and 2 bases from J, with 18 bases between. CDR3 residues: CASNPSPDTPYEQYF. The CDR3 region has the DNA TGTGCCAGCAACCCAAGCCCCGATACCCCCTACGAGCAGTACTTC.

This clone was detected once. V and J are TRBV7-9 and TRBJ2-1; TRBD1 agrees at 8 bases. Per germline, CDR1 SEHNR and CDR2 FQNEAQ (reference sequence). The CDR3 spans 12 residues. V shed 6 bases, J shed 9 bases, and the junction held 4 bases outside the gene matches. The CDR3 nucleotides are TGTGCCAGCAGATCCACAGGGGGTGAGCAGTTCTTC. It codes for CASRSTGGEQFF.

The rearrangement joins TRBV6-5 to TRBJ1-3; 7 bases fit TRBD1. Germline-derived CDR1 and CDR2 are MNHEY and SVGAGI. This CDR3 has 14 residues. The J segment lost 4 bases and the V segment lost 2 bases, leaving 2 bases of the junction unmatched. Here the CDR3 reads CASSYEGAGNTIYF. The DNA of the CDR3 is TGTGCCAGCAGTTACGAGGGGGCGGGAAACACCATATATTTT.

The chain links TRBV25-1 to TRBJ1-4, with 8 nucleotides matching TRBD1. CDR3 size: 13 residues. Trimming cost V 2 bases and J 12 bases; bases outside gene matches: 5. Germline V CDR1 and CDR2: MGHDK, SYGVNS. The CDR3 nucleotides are TGTGCCAGCAGTGAACAGGGGGCTCTGGAACTGTTTTTT. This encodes CASSEQGALELFF.

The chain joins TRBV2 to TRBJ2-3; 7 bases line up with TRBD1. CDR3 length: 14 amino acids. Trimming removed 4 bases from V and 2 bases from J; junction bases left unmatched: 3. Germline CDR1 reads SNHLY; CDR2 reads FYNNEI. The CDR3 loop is CASSVDRITDTQYF. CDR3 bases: TGTGCCAGCAGTGTGGACAGGATCACAGATACGCAGTATTTT.

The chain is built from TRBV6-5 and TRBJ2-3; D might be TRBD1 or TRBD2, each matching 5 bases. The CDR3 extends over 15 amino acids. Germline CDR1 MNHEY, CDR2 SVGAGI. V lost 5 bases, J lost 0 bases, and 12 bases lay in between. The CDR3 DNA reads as TGTGCCAGCAGTCCCGGGACCTACAGCACAGATACGCAGTATTTT. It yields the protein CASSPGTYSTDTQYF.

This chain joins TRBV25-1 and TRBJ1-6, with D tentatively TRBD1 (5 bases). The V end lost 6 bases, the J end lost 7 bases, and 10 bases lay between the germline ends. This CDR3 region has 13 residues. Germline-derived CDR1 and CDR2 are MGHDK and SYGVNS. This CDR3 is CASRGRKNSPLHF. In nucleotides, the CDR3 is TGTGCCAGCAGGGGACGGAAAAATTCACCCCTCCACTTT.

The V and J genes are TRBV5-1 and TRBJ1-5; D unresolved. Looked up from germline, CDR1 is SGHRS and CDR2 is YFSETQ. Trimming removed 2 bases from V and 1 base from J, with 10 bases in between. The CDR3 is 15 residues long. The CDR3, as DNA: TGCGCCAGCAGCTTATCGGGGTCAAGCAATCAGCCCCAGCATTTT. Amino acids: CASSLSGSSNQPQHF. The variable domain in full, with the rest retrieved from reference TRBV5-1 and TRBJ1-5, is KAGVTQTPRYLIKTRGQQVTLSCSPISGHRSVSWYQQTPGQGLQFLFEYFSETQRNKGNFPGRFSGRQFSNSRSEMNVSTLELGDSALYLCASSLSGSSNQPQHFGDGTRLSIL.

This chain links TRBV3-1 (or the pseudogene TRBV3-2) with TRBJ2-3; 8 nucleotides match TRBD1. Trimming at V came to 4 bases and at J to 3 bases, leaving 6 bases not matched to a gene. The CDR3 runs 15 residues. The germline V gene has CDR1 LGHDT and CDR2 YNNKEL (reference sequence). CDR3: CASSRQGSGTDTQYF. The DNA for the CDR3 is TGTGCCAGCAGCCGACAGGGGTCGGGGACAGATACGCAGTATTTT.

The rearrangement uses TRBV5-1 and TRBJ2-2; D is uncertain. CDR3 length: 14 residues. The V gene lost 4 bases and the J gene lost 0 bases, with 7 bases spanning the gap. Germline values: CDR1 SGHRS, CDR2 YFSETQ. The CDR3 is CASSGDTNTGELFF. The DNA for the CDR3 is TGCGCCAGCAGCGGCGACACGAACACCGGGGAGCTGTTTTTT. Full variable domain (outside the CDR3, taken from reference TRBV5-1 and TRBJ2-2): KAGVTQTPRYLIKTRGQQVTLSCSPISGHRSVSWYQQTPGQGLQFLFEYFSETQRNKGNFPGRFSGRQFSNSRSEMNVSTLELGDSALYLCASSGDTNTGELFFGEGSRLTVL.

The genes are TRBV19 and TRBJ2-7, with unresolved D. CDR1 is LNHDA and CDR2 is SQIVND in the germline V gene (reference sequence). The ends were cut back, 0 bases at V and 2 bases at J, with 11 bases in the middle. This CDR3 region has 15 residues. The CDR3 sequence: CASSIDRSRTYEQYF. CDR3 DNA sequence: TGTGCCAGTAGTATAGATAGATCCAGGACCTACGAGCAGTACTTC.

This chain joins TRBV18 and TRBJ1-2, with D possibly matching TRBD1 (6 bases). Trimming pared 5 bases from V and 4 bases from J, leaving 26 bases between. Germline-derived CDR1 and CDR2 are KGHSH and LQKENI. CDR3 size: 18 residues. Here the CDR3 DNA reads TGTGCCAGCTCATCACTACAGGGTGAGGCGTCCCTTTCCTATGGCTACACCTTC. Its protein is CASSSLQGEASLSYGYTF.

The CDR3 region has the DNA TGTGCCAGTAGTCCAAACCAGGGATCTCGGGACGAGCAGTACTTC. This sequence encodes CASSPNQGSRDEQYF. The V call is TRBV19, the J call TRBJ2-7; tentative D call: TRBD1 (5 bases). In germline, CDR1 is LNHDA, CDR2 SQIVND (reference sequence). With 5 bases removed from V and 5 bases from J, the gap between germline ends came to 19 bases. This CDR3 has 15 amino acids.

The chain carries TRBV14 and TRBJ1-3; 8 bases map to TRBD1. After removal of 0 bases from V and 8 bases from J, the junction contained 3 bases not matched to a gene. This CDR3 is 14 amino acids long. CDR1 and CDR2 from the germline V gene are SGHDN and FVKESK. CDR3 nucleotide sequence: TGTGCCAGCAGCCAAGAATCCAGGGGGCACACCATATATTTT. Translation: CASSQESRGHTIYF.

CDR3 DNA: TGCGCCAGCAGTCCTGGACAGGGGGGACAAGCTTTCTTT. Its protein product is CASSPGQGGQAFF. The chain carries TRBV5-1 and TRBJ1-1, with 10 bases matching TRBD1. Germline CDR1 and CDR2: SGHRS and YFSETQ. This CDR3 has 13 residues. The J segment lost 9 bases and the V segment lost 5 bases, leaving 7 bases of the junction unmatched.

DNA of the CDR3: TGTGCAAGTCGCTTACGGGGACTAGCACCAGGGAATGAGCAGTTCTTC. Amino acid sequence: CASRLRGLAPGNEQFF. J is TRBJ2-1 and V is TRBV12-2; whether TRBD2, the table's D call, matches the DNA was not checked. TRBV12-2 is designated a pseudogene. The CDR3 runs to 16 residues.